Listed here are 22 T cell receptor beta chains from one sample, sequenced in a study of blood T cell repertoires in COVID-19. The assay was immunoSEQ multiplex PCR, and TCRdb's table has in-frame clones only and misses some. The table lists about 400,000 clones, about 90% of them singletons. Sequencing was carried out using PBMCs or T cells enriched from blood (not recorded which). These receptors were taken from a woman in her 30s who had recovered from COVID-19.

The chain employs TRBV27 and TRBJ2-7, with 7 positions matching TRBD1. This CDR3 has 16 amino acids. V lost 6 bases and J lost 2; bases outside the gene matches: 13. Germline loops: CDR1 MNHEY, CDR2 SMNVEV (reference sequence). The CDR3 loop is CASSLNPHGTAYEQYF. The CDR3 region has the DNA TGTGCCAGCAGCCTTAACCCCCACGGGACAGCCTACGAGCAGTACTTC.

This chain uses TRBV11-2 with TRBJ2-7; maybe TRBD1 (6 bases). V lost 1 base, J lost 3 bases, and 7 bases lay in between. Germline V gene data show CDR1 as SGHAT and CDR2 as FQNNGV. This CDR3 has 13 residues. CDR3 DNA sequence: TGTGCCAGCAGCTTAGGGACAGTCTACGAGCAGTACTTC. This encodes CASSLGTVYEQYF.

The chain combines TRBV18 with TRBJ1-4; D might be TRBD1 (5 bases). The germline gives CDR1 KGHSH, CDR2 LQKENI. The CDR3 consists of 15 residues. The V and J ends lost 2 bases and 1 base respectively, with 8 bases between them. The CDR3 is CASSPFDRTNEKLFF. CDR3 sequence (DNA): TGTGCCAGCTCACCATTTGACAGAACTAATGAAAAACTGTTTTTT.

In this sample, this clone turned up once. In nucleotides, the CDR3 is TGTGCCAGTAGTATCTATAGGGGGCCCTACGAGCAGTACTTC. Amino acids: CASSIYRGPYEQYF. The V call is TRBV19, the J call TRBJ2-7, with 7 bases identical to TRBD1. V lost 3 bases, J lost 2 bases, and 4 bases stayed unmatched. Germline V gene sequence: CDR1 LNHDA, CDR2 SQIVND (reference sequence). This CDR3 contains 14 residues.

This clone was counted a single time. This sequence joins TRBV27 and TRBJ1-2, with 10 bases lining up with TRBD1. Trimming removed 10 bases from V and 6 bases from J; junction bases left unmatched: 8. Germline lookup yields CDR1 MNHEY and CDR2 SMNVEV (reference sequence). There are 13 residues in the CDR3. Here the CDR3 reads CATWTGGGNGYTF. For the CDR3, the DNA is TGTGCCACCTGGACAGGGGGAGGGAATGGCTACACCTTC.

In DNA, the CDR3 is TGTGCCATCAAAAGTCGGGACAACGTTTACAATGAGCAGTTCTTC. Translation: CAIKSRDNVYNEQFF. The rearrangement joins TRBV10-3 to TRBJ2-1, with a possible D match to TRBD1 (6 bases). The CDR3 is 15 amino acids. V was clipped by 7 bases and J by 4 bases, with 17 bases between them. Germline CDR1 and CDR2: ENHRY and SYGVKD.

This chain connects TRBV28 to TRBJ2-1, with 8 bases that match TRBD2. Germline V lookup: CDR1 MDHEN, CDR2 SYDVKM. With 2 bases clipped from V and 3 bases from J, the junction kept 6 bases outside the gene matches. The CDR3 runs to 16 residues. Written as DNA, the CDR3 is TGTGCCAGCAGTTTAGAGGATAGCGGGGACTACAATGAGCAGTTCTTC. It yields the protein CASSLEDSGDYNEQFF.

Only one count was recorded for this clone. This chain connects TRBV19 to TRBJ2-1, with D possibly matching TRBD2 (6 bases). The V gene lost 7 bases and the J gene lost 1 base, with 20 bases spanning the gap. CDR3 length: 17 residues. Germline CDR1 LNHDA, CDR2 SQIVND (reference sequence). CDR3 nucleotides: TGTGCCAGTACCATTGGACGGGGGATAACATCCTACAATGAGCAGTTCTTC. This translates into CASTIGRGITSYNEQFF.

This chain links TRBV4-2 with TRBJ1-6; 9 bases fit TRBD1. The CDR3 is 18 amino acids. Trimming at V came to 1 base and at J to 9 bases, leaving 13 bases not matched to a gene. Germline V gene data show CDR1 as LGHNA and CDR2 as YNFKEQ. CDR3 nucleotides: TGTGCCAGCAGCCAAGTGGAATGGGCGGGACAGGGTAGTTCACCCCTCCACTTT. As protein: CASSQVEWAGQGSSPLHF.

CDR3 sequence: CASSYSGGTVYEQYF. CDR3 bases: TGCGCCAGCAGCTACTCAGGAGGGACTGTCTACGAGCAGTACTTC. V and J are TRBV5-1 and TRBJ2-7, with a weak D call TRBD2 (6 bases). The CDR3 has 15 residues. V lost 3 bases and J 3 bases, leaving 16 bases between the germline ends. Germline V lookup: CDR1 SGHRS, CDR2 YFSETQ.

In this sample, this clone turned up once. V and J are TRBV7-2 and TRBJ1-5; TRBD1 matches 12 bases. In germline, CDR1 is SGHTA, CDR2 FQGNSA. The CDR3 runs to 16 residues. V gave up 4 bases and J gave up 6 bases; unmatched junction bases: 7. CDR3 sequence reads: CASSSGTGGFGQPQHF. The CDR3 region has the DNA TGTGCCAGCAGCTCCGGGACAGGGGGCTTCGGTCAGCCCCAGCATTTT.

The chain couples TRBV27 to TRBJ1-4; D is uncertain. Germline CDR1 and CDR2: MNHEY and SMNVEV (reference sequence). The CDR3 sequence is 13 residues long. Trimming pared 7 bases from V and 7 bases from J, leaving 13 bases between. The CDR3 spells CASKAREVEKLFF. The CDR3 DNA reads as TGTGCCAGCAAGGCCCGGGAAGTTGAAAAACTGTTTTTT.

The V and J genes are TRBV9 and TRBJ2-3; D is undetermined. V was cut by 0 bases and J by 0 bases, with 17 bases left in between. The germline gives CDR1 SGDLS, CDR2 YYNGEE. This CDR3 contains 18 residues. This CDR3 is CASSVDGGVYSSTDTQYF. CDR3 sequence (DNA): TGTGCCAGCAGCGTAGATGGCGGAGTATACTCTAGCACAGATACGCAGTATTTT.

CDR3 in amino acids: CASSSGQTSYNEQFF. Here the CDR3 DNA reads TGCGCCAGCAGCTCGGGACAGACCTCCTACAATGAGCAGTTCTTC. The V call is TRBV5-1, the J call TRBJ2-1; 7 bases agree with TRBD1. Losses at the gene ends were 3 bases for V and 0 bases for J; bases not matched to a gene: 3. The V gene's germline CDR1 is SGHRS and CDR2 YFSETQ. This CDR3 contains 15 residues.

About this clone itself: The junction differs from germline at one of its ends, possibly a read error. V is TRBV6-1 and J is TRBJ2-2; 11 nucleotides line up with TRBD2. The CDR3 is made up of 19 amino acids. Germline V gene lookup returns CDR1 MNHNS and CDR2 SASEGT. The CDR3 DNA sequence: TGTGCCAGCCGTGACCGATCAGTAGGGTTTAGCGGGAGGGCCGGGGAGCTGTTTTTT. Protein product: CASRDRSVGFSGRAGELFF.

This chain uses TRBV6-5 with TRBJ1-4, with 8 bases fitting TRBD1. The ends lost 9 bases at V and 6 bases at J; junction bases unmatched: 9. The CDR3 spans 14 residues. Germline CDR1 MNHEY, CDR2 SVGAGI. The CDR3 DNA reads as TGTGCCAGTTGGACAGGGATGTGGGATGAAAAACTGTTTTTT. Its protein is CASWTGMWDEKLFF.

The chain couples TRBV5-1 to TRBJ1-1, with 8 bases matching TRBD1. CDR1 is SGHRS, CDR2 YFSETQ, per germline. This CDR3 has 14 residues. J lost 5 bases, V lost 4 bases, and 7 bases had no gene match. The CDR3 DNA sequence: TGCGCCAGCAGCCGACAGGGGAGCGGGACTGAAGCTTTCTTT. Translating gives CASSRQGSGTEAFF.

V usage is TRBV4-1 and J usage is TRBJ1-1; 8 positions agree with TRBD1. CDR3 length: 14 amino acids. Germline V CDR1 and CDR2: MGHRA, YSYEKL. The junction had 4 bases not matched to a gene; V was cut back by 4 bases and J by 3 bases. Here the CDR3 reads CASSLTGGDTEAFF. CDR3 nucleotides: TGCGCCAGCAGCCTAACAGGGGGAGACACTGAAGCTTTCTTT.

The chain is built from TRBV19 and TRBJ1-2; D may be TRBD1 (6 bases). V was trimmed by 6 bases and J by 5 bases, leaving 13 bases between them. The CDR3 is 13 residues long. Germline values: CDR1 LNHDA, CDR2 SQIVND (reference sequence). The CDR3 coding sequence is TGTGCCAGTAGCCGAACCCAGGGGTATGGCTACACCTTC. Protein sequence: CASSRTQGYGYTF.

The chain recombines TRBV30 with TRBJ1-6; D is unclear. Germline CDR1 reads GTSNPN; CDR2 reads SVGIG (reference sequence). CDR3 size: 12 residues. Trimming stripped 3 bases from V and 10 bases from J, with 10 bases between. CDR3 residues: CAWRLVLSPLHF. The CDR3 DNA is TGTGCCTGGAGACTTGTCTTATCACCCCTCCACTTT.

The chain uses TRBV7-3 and TRBJ2-1; D is undetermined. This CDR3 is built from 15 residues. Germline V CDR1 and CDR2: SGHTA, FQGTGA. Deletions cut 2 bases from V and 7 bases from J, with 15 bases between. The CDR3 DNA is TGTGCCAGCAGCTTACGCGCAGAACAGAGAAATGAGCAGTTCTTC. It yields the protein CASSLRAEQRNEQFF.

The rearrangement links TRBV3-1 (or the pseudogene TRBV3-2) to TRBJ1-2; D not certain. The germline V gene encodes CDR1 LGHDT and CDR2 YNNKEL (reference sequence). Deletions cut 1 base from V and 8 bases from J, with 14 bases between. This CDR3 comprises 14 residues. CDR3 sequence: CASSQGTGGRGYTF. The CDR3 region has the DNA TGTGCCAGCAGCCAAGGAACGGGAGGTCGCGGCTACACCTTC.